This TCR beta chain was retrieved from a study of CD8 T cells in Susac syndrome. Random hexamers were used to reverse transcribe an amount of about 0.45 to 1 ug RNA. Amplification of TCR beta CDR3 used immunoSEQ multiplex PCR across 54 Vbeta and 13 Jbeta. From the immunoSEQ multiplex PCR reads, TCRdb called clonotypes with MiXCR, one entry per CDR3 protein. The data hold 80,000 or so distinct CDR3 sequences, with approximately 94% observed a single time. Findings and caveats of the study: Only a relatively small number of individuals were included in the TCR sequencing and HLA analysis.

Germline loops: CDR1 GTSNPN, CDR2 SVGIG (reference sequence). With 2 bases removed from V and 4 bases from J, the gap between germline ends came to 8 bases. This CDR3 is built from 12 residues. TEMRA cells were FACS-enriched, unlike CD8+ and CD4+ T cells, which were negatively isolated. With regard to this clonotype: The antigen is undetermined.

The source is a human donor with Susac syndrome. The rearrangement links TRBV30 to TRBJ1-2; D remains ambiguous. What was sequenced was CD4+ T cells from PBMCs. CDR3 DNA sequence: TGTGCCTGGAGTCCTGGGAGCTATGGCTACACCTTC. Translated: CAWSPGSYGYTF.